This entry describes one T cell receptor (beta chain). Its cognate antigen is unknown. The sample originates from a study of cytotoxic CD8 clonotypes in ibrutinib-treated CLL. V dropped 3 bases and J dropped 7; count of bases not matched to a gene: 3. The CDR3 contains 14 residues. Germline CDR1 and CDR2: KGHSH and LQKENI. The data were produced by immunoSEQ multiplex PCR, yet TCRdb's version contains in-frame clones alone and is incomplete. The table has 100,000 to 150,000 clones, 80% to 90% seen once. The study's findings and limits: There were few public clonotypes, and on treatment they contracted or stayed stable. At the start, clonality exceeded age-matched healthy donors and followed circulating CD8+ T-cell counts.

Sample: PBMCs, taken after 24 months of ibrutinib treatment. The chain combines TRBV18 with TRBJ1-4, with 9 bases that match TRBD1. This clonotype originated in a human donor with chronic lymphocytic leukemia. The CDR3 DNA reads TGTGCCAGCTCACCGGGACAGGGTTTTGAAAAACTGTTTTTT. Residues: CASSPGQGFEKLFF. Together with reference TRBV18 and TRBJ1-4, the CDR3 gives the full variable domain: NAGVMQNPRHLVRRRGQEARLRCSPMKGHSHVYWYRQLPEEGLKFMVYLQKENIIDESGMPKERFSAEFPKEGPSILRIQQVVRGDSAAYFCASSPGQGFEKLFFGSGTQLSVL.